This T cell receptor (beta chain) was documented in a study of beta chain features in type 1 diabetes. The authors reverse transcribed all of the isolated RNA, so sequencing captured expressed TCRB transcripts. Measured with immunoSEQ multiplex PCR; TCRdb has only the in-frame clones, and not every one. The sample has around 300,000 clones, 14% seen once. The CDR3 has 14 amino acids. CDR1 and CDR2 from the germline V gene are SGHNT and YYREEE (reference sequence). V lost 4 bases and J lost 2, with 12 bases in between. The V and J genes are TRBV5-4 and TRBJ1-2; no clear D. This TCR came from a man aged 25-40 years in good health. Sequencing was carried out using central memory CD4+ T cells from blood. CDR3 nucleotide sequence: TGTGCCAGCAGCCCACGATCAGAGAACTATGGCTACACCTTC. Protein product: CASSPRSENYGYTF.